This T cell receptor beta chain was sequenced for a study of blood T cell repertoires in COVID-19. Study as a whole: Specimens from acute and convalescent COVID-19 originated in the United States, Italy and Spain.

Germline V gives CDR1 MNHNY, CDR2 SVGAGI (reference sequence). V shed 6 bases and J 2 bases; nucleotides not matched to a gene: 13. The CDR3 runs to 16 residues. Measured with immunoSEQ multiplex PCR; TCRdb has only the in-frame clones, and not every one. This sample has about 480,000 clones; roughly nine tenths occur once, and the top ten carry 0.7% to 1%. The V call is TRBV6-6, the J call TRBJ2-7, with 7 bases that match TRBD1. The sequence came from a young man with COVID-19, enrolled during active disease. The sequenced sample consisted of peripheral blood. CDR3 sequence: CASRRSINRGPYEQYF. The CDR3 DNA is TGTGCCAGCAGACGATCGATCAACAGGGGTCCCTACGAGCAGTACTTC.